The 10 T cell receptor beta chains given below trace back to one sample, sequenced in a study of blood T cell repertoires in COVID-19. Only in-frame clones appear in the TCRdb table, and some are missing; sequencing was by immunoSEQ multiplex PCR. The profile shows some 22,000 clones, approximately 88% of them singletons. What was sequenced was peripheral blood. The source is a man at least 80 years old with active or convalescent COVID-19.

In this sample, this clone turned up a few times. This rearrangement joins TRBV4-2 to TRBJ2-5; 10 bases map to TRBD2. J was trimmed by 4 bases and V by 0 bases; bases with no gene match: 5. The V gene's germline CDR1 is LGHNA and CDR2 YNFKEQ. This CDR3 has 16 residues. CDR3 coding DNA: TGTGCCAGCAGCCAAGATGGAAGCGGGGGGGCAGAGACCCAGTACTTC. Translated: CASSQDGSGGAETQYF.

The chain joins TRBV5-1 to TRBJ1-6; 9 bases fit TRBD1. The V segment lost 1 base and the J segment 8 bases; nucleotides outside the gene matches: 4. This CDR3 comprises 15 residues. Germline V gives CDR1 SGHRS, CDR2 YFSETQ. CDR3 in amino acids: CASSLSGQGYSPLHF. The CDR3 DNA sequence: TGCGCCAGCAGCTTGTCGGGACAGGGCTATTCACCCCTCCACTTT. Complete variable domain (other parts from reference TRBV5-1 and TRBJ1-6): KAGVTQTPRYLIKTRGQQVTLSCSPISGHRSVSWYQQTPGQGLQFLFEYFSETQRNKGNFPGRFSGRQFSNSRSEMNVSTLELGDSALYLCASSLSGQGYSPLHFGNGTRLTVT.

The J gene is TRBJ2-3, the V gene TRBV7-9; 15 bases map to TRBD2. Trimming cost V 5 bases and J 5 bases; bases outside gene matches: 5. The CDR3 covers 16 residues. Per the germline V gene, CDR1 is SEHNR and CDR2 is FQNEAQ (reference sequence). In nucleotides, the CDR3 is TGTGCCAGCAGCCGTGGACTAGCGGGGGGGTTAGATACGCAGTATTTT. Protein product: CASSRGLAGGLDTQYF.

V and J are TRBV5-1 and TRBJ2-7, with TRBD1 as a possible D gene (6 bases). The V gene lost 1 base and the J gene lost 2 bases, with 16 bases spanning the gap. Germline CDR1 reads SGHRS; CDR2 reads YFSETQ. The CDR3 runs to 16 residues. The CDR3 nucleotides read TGCGCCAGCAGCTTGTCTGGACAGTACATCACCTACGAGCAGTACTTC. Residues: CASSLSGQYITYEQYF.

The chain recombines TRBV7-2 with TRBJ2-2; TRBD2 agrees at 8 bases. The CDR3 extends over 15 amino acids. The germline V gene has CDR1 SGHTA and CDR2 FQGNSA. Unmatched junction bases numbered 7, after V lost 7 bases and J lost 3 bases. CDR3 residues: CASTPRAGDTGELFF. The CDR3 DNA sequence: TGTGCCAGCACCCCGCGAGCGGGGGACACCGGGGAGCTGTTTTTT.

CDR3 DNA: TGTGCCAGCAGCGTTAGGACAGGGTTTGAGACAGATACGCAGTATTTT. Translating gives CASSVRTGFETDTQYF. The chain recombines TRBV9 with TRBJ2-3; 8 bases match TRBD1. J was trimmed by 3 bases and V by 2 bases; bases with no gene match: 8. CDR1 and CDR2 (germline): SGDLS, YYNGEE. The CDR3 length is 16 residues.

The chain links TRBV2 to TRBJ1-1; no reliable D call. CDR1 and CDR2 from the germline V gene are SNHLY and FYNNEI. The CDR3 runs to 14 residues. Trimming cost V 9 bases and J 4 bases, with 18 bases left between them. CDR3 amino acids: CASTRGVGGTEAFF. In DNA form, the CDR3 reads TGTGCCAGTACCCGCGGGGTGGGCGGCACTGAAGCTTTCTTT.

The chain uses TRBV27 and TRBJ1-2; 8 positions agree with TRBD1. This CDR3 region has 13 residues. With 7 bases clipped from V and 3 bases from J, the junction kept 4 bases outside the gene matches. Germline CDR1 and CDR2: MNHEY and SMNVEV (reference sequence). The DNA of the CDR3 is TGTGCCAGCATCGGACAGGGAGACTATGGCTACACCTTC. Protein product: CASIGQGDYGYTF.

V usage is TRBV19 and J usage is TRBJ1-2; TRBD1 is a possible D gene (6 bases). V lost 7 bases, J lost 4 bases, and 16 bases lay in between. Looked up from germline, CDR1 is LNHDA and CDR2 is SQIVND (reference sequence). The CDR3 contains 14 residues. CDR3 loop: CASNSIGQSYGYTF. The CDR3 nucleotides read TGTGCCAGTAATAGTATCGGACAGAGCTATGGCTACACCTTC.

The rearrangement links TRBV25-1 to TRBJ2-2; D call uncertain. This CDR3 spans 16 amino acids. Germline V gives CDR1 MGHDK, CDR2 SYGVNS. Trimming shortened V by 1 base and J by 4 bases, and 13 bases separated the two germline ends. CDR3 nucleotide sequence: TGTGCCAGCAGTGAATTTAGCAGTTGGGTCACCGGGGAGCTGTTTTTT. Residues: CASSEFSSWVTGELFF.